One and the same sample provided the 28 T cell receptor beta chains below, sequenced in a study of cytomegalovirus exposure and HLA in healthy donors. Measured with immunoSEQ multiplex PCR; TCRdb has only the in-frame clones, and not every one. There are roughly 150,000 clones in the sample; about 96% occur only once, and about 0.89% lies in the top ten. The specimen sequenced was PBMCs. All receptors derive from a woman aged 18-29 years in good health and CMV-seronegative.

The chain has TRBV11-1 and TRBJ2-1; D possibly corresponds to TRBD2 (5 bases). The CDR3 sequence is 15 residues long. The V end was cut by 2 bases, the J end by 0 bases, with 8 bases between. Germline CDR1 and CDR2: SGHAT and FQDESV (reference sequence). CDR3 residues: CASSLLGSSYNEQFF. CDR3 nucleotide sequence: TGTGCCAGCAGCTTATTGGGGAGCTCCTACAATGAGCAGTTCTTC.

Of note for this clone: Mismatch with germline at one junction end may stem from a read error. This sequence joins TRBV7-2 and TRBJ1-1, with D unresolved. Germline V lookup: CDR1 SGHTA, CDR2 FQGNSA. CDR3 length: 13 amino acids. CDR3 nucleotide sequence: TGTGCCAGCAGCTTATCTACGGGAACTGAAACTTTCTTT. This codes for CASSLSTGTETFF. The full variable domain, rest sourced from reference TRBV7-2 and TRBJ1-1, is GAGVSQSPSNKVTEKGKDVELRCDPISGHTALYWYRQSLGQGLEFLIYFQGNSAPDKSGLPSDRFSAERTGGSVSTLTIQRTQQEDSAVYLCASSLSTGTETFFGQGTRLTVV.

V usage is TRBV6-6 and J usage is TRBJ1-6, with 7 bases fitting TRBD1. This CDR3 is 15 amino acids long. CDR1 MNHNY and CDR2 SVGAGI come from the germline V gene (reference sequence). V lost 2 bases and J lost 9; bases outside the gene matches: 7. CDR3 sequence: CASSYIRQGGSPLHF. In DNA, the CDR3 is TGTGCCAGCAGTTACATTAGACAGGGCGGTTCACCCCTCCACTTT.

The rearrangement links TRBV5-4 to TRBJ2-3; 10 bases match TRBD2. V dropped 0 bases and J dropped 3; count of bases not matched to a gene: 7. The CDR3 has 17 amino acids. The germline CDR1 and CDR2 sequences are SGHNT and YYREEE (reference sequence). The CDR3 nucleotides are TGTGCCAGCAGCTTGGCCCTAGCGGGGGTTGTAACAGATACGCAGTATTTT. It encodes CASSLALAGVVTDTQYF.

V usage is TRBV11-2 and J usage is TRBJ2-7; the D gene is possibly TRBD2 (5 bases). Looked up from germline, CDR1 is SGHAT and CDR2 is FQNNGV. The CDR3 has 17 amino acids. Trimming stripped 4 bases from V and 3 bases from J, with 22 bases between. This chain's CDR3 is CASSSITGNSWVYEQYF. DNA of the CDR3: TGTGCCAGCAGCTCGATTACCGGGAACAGTTGGGTCTACGAGCAGTACTTC.

The chain has TRBV6-1 and TRBJ2-5; D gene unclear. The V and J ends lost 2 bases and 1 base respectively, with 14 bases between them. This CDR3 is 16 amino acids long. Germline-derived CDR1 and CDR2 are MNHNS and SASEGT. For the CDR3, the DNA is TGTGCCAGCAGTGAAAAGAGGTGGCCGCTCCAAGAGACCCAGTACTTC. It is translated as CASSEKRWPLQETQYF.

The genes are TRBV7-3 and TRBJ1-2; the match to TRBD1 covers 8 bases. Per the germline V gene, CDR1 is SGHTA and CDR2 is FQGTGA. This CDR3 region has 14 residues. The V gene end was trimmed by 5 bases and the J gene end by 4 bases; junction bases not matched to a gene: 6. The CDR3 region has the DNA TGTGCCAGCAGCGCAGACAGGGGAGGCTATGGCTACACCTTC. This sequence encodes CASSADRGGYGYTF.

This clone was seen only once. Different DNA sequences within this sample yield the same CDR3. The chain employs TRBV19 and TRBJ1-1; D is possibly TRBD1 (5 bases). The CDR3 covers 15 residues. Germline loops: CDR1 LNHDA, CDR2 SQIVND (reference sequence). The ends were cut back, 1 base at V and 5 bases at J, with 14 bases in the middle. CDR3 residues: CASSIGLGGGTEAFF. Written as DNA, the CDR3 is TGTGCCAGTAGTATAGGACTGGGCGGGGGGACTGAAGCTTTCTTT.

V is TRBV19 and J is TRBJ1-2; no reliable D call. The V and J ends lost 8 bases and 5 bases respectively, with 18 bases between them. The CDR3 extends over 14 amino acids. CDR1 and CDR2 (germline): LNHDA, SQIVND (reference sequence). CDR3 bases: TGTGCCAGTCAAAGGAGAGGGAGAGATTATGGCTACACCTTC. Its translation is CASQRRGRDYGYTF.

This chain connects TRBV30 to TRBJ2-2; weak D call: TRBD1 (6 bases). Per germline, CDR1 GTSNPN and CDR2 SVGIG (reference sequence). CDR3 length: 12 amino acids. Trimming pared 5 bases from V and 7 bases from J, leaving 11 bases between. In DNA form, the CDR3 reads TGTGCCTGGCACAGGGCTGTCGGGGAGCTGTTTTTT. Protein: CAWHRAVGELFF.

The chain is built from TRBV7-8 and TRBJ2-3, with 11 bases that match TRBD1. With V trimmed by 2 bases and J by 4 bases, 8 bases remained unmatched. The CDR3 runs to 17 residues. The germline V gene encodes CDR1 SGHVS and CDR2 FQNEAQ. The CDR3 protein is CASSLLFGTGGSDTQYF. CDR3 nucleotide sequence: TGTGCCAGCAGCTTACTGTTTGGGACAGGGGGTTCAGATACGCAGTATTTT.

The chain has TRBV7-2 and TRBJ2-7, with D possibly matching TRBD1 (6 bases). V was trimmed by 3 bases and J by 3 bases, leaving 9 bases between them. This CDR3 spans 13 amino acids. Germline V gene data show CDR1 as SGHTA and CDR2 as FQGNSA. CDR3 region: CASSLGAHYEQYF. In nucleotides, the CDR3 is TGTGCCAGCAGCTTGGGGGCACACTACGAGCAGTACTTC.

The rearrangement uses TRBV25-1 and TRBJ2-2; D unclear. The V gene's germline CDR1 is MGHDK and CDR2 SYGVNS. V lost 1 base and J lost 1, with 7 bases in between. The CDR3 contains 15 residues. This CDR3 reads CASSEFAGNTGELFF. For the CDR3, the DNA is TGTGCCAGCAGTGAATTTGCAGGGAACACCGGGGAGCTGTTTTTT.

This sequence joins TRBV10-1 and TRBJ1-2; 7 nucleotides agree with TRBD1. With 2 bases clipped from V and 1 base from J, the junction kept 16 bases outside the gene matches. Per the germline V gene, CDR1 is WNHNN and CDR2 is SYGVQD (reference sequence). The CDR3 totals 19 residues. CDR3 nucleotides: TGCGCCAGCAGTGAGAAAGACCGGGACAGAACCTTCCTTAACTATGGCTACACCTTC. Its protein is CASSEKDRDRTFLNYGYTF.

V gene TRBV6-5 combines with J gene TRBJ2-3; TRBD2 aligns across 8 bases. This CDR3 is built from 14 residues. The germline CDR1 and CDR2 sequences are MNHEY and SVGAGI. V shed 8 bases, J shed 4 bases, and the junction held 8 bases outside the gene matches. The CDR3 reads CASARGAVSDTQYF. CDR3 nucleotides: TGTGCCAGCGCGCGGGGGGCCGTATCAGATACGCAGTATTTT.

The V and J genes are TRBV18 and TRBJ2-2, with 11 bases identical to TRBD1. The junction had 8 bases not matched to a gene; V was cut back by 5 bases and J by 0 bases. This CDR3 contains 18 residues. CDR1 is KGHSH and CDR2 is LQKENI in the germline V gene. CDR3 region: CASSTLRGQGANTGELFF. CDR3 DNA: TGTGCCAGCTCAACGCTCCGGGGACAGGGGGCGAACACCGGGGAGCTGTTTTTT.

This chain links TRBV27 with TRBJ1-4; D is uncertain. From germline, CDR1 is MNHEY and CDR2 SMNVEV (reference sequence). This CDR3 has 16 residues. V was clipped by 5 bases and J by 4 bases, with 17 bases between them. In DNA, the CDR3 is TGTGCCAGCAGTCCCCACAGTAACCGCGATAATGAAAAACTGTTTTTT. Translated, it gives CASSPHSNRDNEKLFF. Variable domain in full (rest from reference TRBV27 and TRBJ1-4): EAQVTQNPRYLITVTGKKLTVTCSQNMNHEYMSWYRQDPGLGLRQIYYSMNVEVTDKGDVPEGYKVSRKEKRNFPLILESPSPNQTSLYFCASSPHSNRDNEKLFFGSGTQLSVL.

The DNA for the CDR3 is TGTGCCAGCAGTGAAACACGCTATGGCTACACCTTC. As protein: CASSETRYGYTF. J is TRBJ1-2 and V is TRBV6-1; unclear D gene. This CDR3 spans 12 amino acids. Germline V gives CDR1 MNHNS, CDR2 SASEGT. The V end was cut by 2 bases, the J end by 4 bases, with 5 bases between.

On this clone itself: Different DNA sequences within this sample yield the same CDR3. The chain combines TRBV18 with TRBJ1-1; D is undetermined. The CDR3 runs to 13 residues. Per germline, CDR1 KGHSH and CDR2 LQKENI. Trimming shortened V by 3 bases and J by 1 base, and 6 bases separated the two germline ends. The CDR3 DNA sequence: TGTGCCAGCTCACCGGGAGGGAACACTGAAGCTTTCTTT. Protein: CASSPGGNTEAFF. The full variable domain, completed using reference TRBV18 and TRBJ1-1, is NAGVMQNPRHLVRRRGQEARLRCSPMKGHSHVYWYRQLPEEGLKFMVYLQKENIIDESGMPKERFSAEFPKEGPSILRIQQVVRGDSAAYFCASSPGGNTEAFFGQGTRLTVV.

The V gene is TRBV6-6, the J gene TRBJ2-1, with D possibly matching TRBD2 (6 bases). V lost 7 bases and J 9 bases, leaving 10 bases between the germline ends. CDR3 length: 11 residues. Germline V gene data show CDR1 as MNHNY and CDR2 as SVGAGI (reference sequence). CDR3 nucleotides: TGTGCCAGCACCCAAGCGGGTGAGCAGTTCTTC. Encoded protein: CASTQAGEQFF.

J is TRBJ2-5 and V is TRBV15; 8 bases agree with TRBD1. J was trimmed by 5 bases and V by 4 bases; bases with no gene match: 6. There are 14 residues in the CDR3. Germline V lookup: CDR1 LNHNV, CDR2 YYDKDF (reference sequence). The CDR3 nucleotides are TGTGCCACCAGCATCGGACAGGGCCGGGAGACCCAGTACTTC. It is translated as CATSIGQGRETQYF.

J is TRBJ2-1 and V is TRBV19; D may be TRBD1 (6 bases). Germline assignment: CDR1 LNHDA and CDR2 SQIVND (reference sequence). Trimming shortened V by 4 bases and J by 4 bases, and 11 bases separated the two germline ends. The CDR3 contains 14 residues. The CDR3, as DNA: TGTGCCAGTAGTAAAGGACAGCTATACAATGAGCAGTTCTTC. Translation gives CASSKGQLYNEQFF. Filled out from reference TRBV19 and TRBJ2-1, the complete variable domain reads DGGITQSPKYLFRKEGQNVTLSCEQNLNHDAMYWYRQDPGQGLRLIYYSQIVNDFQKGDIAEGYSVSREKKESFPLTVTSAQKNPTAFYLCASSKGQLYNEQFFGPGTRLTVL.

This chain links TRBV5-4 with TRBJ1-1; the match to TRBD1 covers 9 bases. The length of the CDR3 is 14 residues. V shed 2 bases, J shed 7 bases, and the junction held 6 bases outside the gene matches. Germline CDR1 is SGHNT and CDR2 is YYREEE (reference sequence). The chain's CDR3 is CASSFGGQGIEAFF. CDR3 DNA: TGTGCCAGCAGCTTTGGAGGACAGGGGATTGAAGCTTTCTTT.

This chain uses TRBV7-3 with TRBJ2-5; D call uncertain. The ends were cut back, 0 bases at V and 1 base at J, with 3 bases in the middle. Germline loops: CDR1 SGHTA, CDR2 FQGTGA. CDR3 size: 13 residues. As DNA, the CDR3 is TGTGCCAGCAGCTTAACAGCCCAAGAGACCCAGTACTTC. Protein product: CASSLTAQETQYF.

V and J are TRBV6-4 and TRBJ2-1; 16 nucleotides agree with TRBD2. The germline V gene has CDR1 MRHNA and CDR2 SNTAGT. Trimming took 2 bases from V and 12 from J; bases not matched to a gene: 22. The CDR3 extends over 21 amino acids. The CDR3 region has the DNA TGTGCCAGCAGTGACCACGCATCCGGGACTAGCGGGGGGGCGGGTTCGGTTGGGCAGTTCTTC. This encodes CASSDHASGTSGGAGSVGQFF.

V and J are TRBV11-3 and TRBJ1-1, with D perhaps TRBD1 (5 bases). Germline V gives CDR1 SGHNT, CDR2 YENEEA. V dropped 3 bases and J dropped 1 base, with 15 bases sitting between them. The CDR3 is 16 residues long. The CDR3 loop reads CASSFISRQPNTEAFF. The CDR3 DNA reads as TGTGCCAGCAGCTTCATCAGTAGACAGCCGAACACTGAAGCTTTCTTT.

The chain carries TRBV5-4 and TRBJ1-3, with D possibly TRBD1 on 5 matching bases. The length of the CDR3 is 17 residues. V lost 2 bases, J lost 1 base, and 16 bases lay in between. In germline, CDR1 is SGHNT, CDR2 YYREEE (reference sequence). The CDR3 reads CASSLRREGISGNTIYF. The CDR3 DNA reads as TGTGCCAGCAGCTTACGCAGGGAGGGAATTTCTGGAAACACCATATATTTT.

CDR3 amino acids: CASSQVVRSSYEQYF. CDR3 nucleotides: TGCGCCAGCAGCCAAGTCGTGCGGAGTTCCTACGAGCAGTACTTC. V and J are TRBV4-1 and TRBJ2-7; D remains ambiguous. Trimming left V 1 base short and J 1 base short, with 11 bases between. The CDR3 loop spans 15 amino acids. The V gene's germline CDR1 is MGHRA and CDR2 YSYEKL.